This paragraph covers one T cell receptor beta chain sequence. The entry originates in a study of graft-versus-host responses after intestinal transplantation. This table comes from immunoSEQ multiplex PCR, and its TCRdb copy is limited to in-frame clones, with some not included. This sample has 45,000 to 55,000 clones, with 91% found just once. Germline CDR1 and CDR2: SGDLS and YYNGEE. The CDR3 is 16 residues long. Unmatched junction bases numbered 5, after V lost 4 bases and J lost 3 bases. The sequencing here drew on PBMCs, taken about 93 weeks after intestinal transplant. The V gene is TRBV9, the J gene TRBJ2-3; 13 nucleotides agree with TRBD2. The clonotype comes from a human patient who received an intestinal transplant, so some T cells may come from the graft donor. This CDR3 is CASSPQGLAGTDTQYF. CDR3 coding DNA: TGTGCCAGCAGCCCCCAGGGACTAGCGGGAACAGATACGCAGTATTTT. Based on the CDR3 plus reference TRBV9 and TRBJ2-3, the full variable domain is DSGVTQTPKHLITATGQRVTLRCSPRSGDLSVYWYQQSLDQGLQFLIQYYNGEERAKGNILERFSAQQFPDLHSELNLSSLELGDSALYFCASSPQGLAGTDTQYFGPGTRLTVL.